Shown below are 5 T cell receptor beta chains from a single sample sequenced in a study of cytomegalovirus exposure and HLA in healthy donors. The PCR was carried out with 60 Vbeta primers and 13 Jbeta primers. Libraries were prepared by immunoSEQ multiplex PCR; TCRdb keeps only in-frame clonotypes and omits some of them. The sample contains 160,000 or so clones, around 77% of which appear only once. Sequencing was performed on PBMCs. The receptors here all came from a man in his 60s in good health and CMV-seronegative.

The V gene is TRBV18, the J gene TRBJ2-1; a weak D match, TRBD2 (5 bases). V lost 6 bases and J lost 0, with 24 bases in between. The CDR3 extends over 19 amino acids. Germline V lookup: CDR1 KGHSH, CDR2 LQKENI. CDR3 region: CASSLTRLSDESSYNEQFF. The CDR3 region has the DNA TGTGCCAGCTCCCTCACGAGACTATCGGATGAGAGCTCCTACAATGAGCAGTTCTTC.

The chain carries TRBV20-1 and TRBJ2-1; TRBD2 matches at 9 bases. This CDR3 has 11 amino acids. V shed 6 bases and J 14 bases; nucleotides not matched to a gene: 8. The germline V gene has CDR1 DFQATT and CDR2 SNEGSKA (reference sequence). This chain's CDR3 is CSAAIAGVKFF. As DNA, the CDR3 is TGCAGTGCCGCAATAGCGGGAGTAAAGTTCTTC.

CDR3 bases: TGTGCCAGTAGTATGGGAAGACAGGGGGTTGGCACTGAAGCTTTCTTT. Translated, it gives CASSMGRQGVGTEAFF. The chain uses TRBV19 and TRBJ1-1, with TRBD1 identical over 9 bases. The CDR3 has 16 amino acids. The germline CDR1 and CDR2 sequences are LNHDA and SQIVND (reference sequence). Losses at the gene ends were 3 bases for V and 4 bases for J; bases not matched to a gene: 9.

The chain recombines TRBV29-1 with TRBJ2-1, with TRBD2 as a possible D gene (5 bases). Trimming stripped 5 bases from V and 2 bases from J, with 16 bases between. The CDR3 has 15 residues. Germline CDR1 reads SQVTM; CDR2 reads ANQGSEA. CDR3 sequence: CSVPNLEGAYNEQFF. CDR3 nucleotide sequence: TGCAGCGTTCCCAACCTTGAGGGCGCCTACAATGAGCAGTTCTTC.

This clone was counted only a few times. The chain is built from TRBV12-5 and TRBJ1-4; possible D gene TRBD1, 5 bases. The CDR3 consists of 14 residues. Trimming took off 8 bases at V and 4 bases at J, with 14 bases between the two ends. CDR1 is LGHNT and CDR2 is FRNRAP in the germline V gene. CDR3 residues: CASSRVPNNEKLFF. CDR3 DNA: TGTGCTAGTTCCAGGGTCCCGAATAATGAAAAACTGTTTTTT.